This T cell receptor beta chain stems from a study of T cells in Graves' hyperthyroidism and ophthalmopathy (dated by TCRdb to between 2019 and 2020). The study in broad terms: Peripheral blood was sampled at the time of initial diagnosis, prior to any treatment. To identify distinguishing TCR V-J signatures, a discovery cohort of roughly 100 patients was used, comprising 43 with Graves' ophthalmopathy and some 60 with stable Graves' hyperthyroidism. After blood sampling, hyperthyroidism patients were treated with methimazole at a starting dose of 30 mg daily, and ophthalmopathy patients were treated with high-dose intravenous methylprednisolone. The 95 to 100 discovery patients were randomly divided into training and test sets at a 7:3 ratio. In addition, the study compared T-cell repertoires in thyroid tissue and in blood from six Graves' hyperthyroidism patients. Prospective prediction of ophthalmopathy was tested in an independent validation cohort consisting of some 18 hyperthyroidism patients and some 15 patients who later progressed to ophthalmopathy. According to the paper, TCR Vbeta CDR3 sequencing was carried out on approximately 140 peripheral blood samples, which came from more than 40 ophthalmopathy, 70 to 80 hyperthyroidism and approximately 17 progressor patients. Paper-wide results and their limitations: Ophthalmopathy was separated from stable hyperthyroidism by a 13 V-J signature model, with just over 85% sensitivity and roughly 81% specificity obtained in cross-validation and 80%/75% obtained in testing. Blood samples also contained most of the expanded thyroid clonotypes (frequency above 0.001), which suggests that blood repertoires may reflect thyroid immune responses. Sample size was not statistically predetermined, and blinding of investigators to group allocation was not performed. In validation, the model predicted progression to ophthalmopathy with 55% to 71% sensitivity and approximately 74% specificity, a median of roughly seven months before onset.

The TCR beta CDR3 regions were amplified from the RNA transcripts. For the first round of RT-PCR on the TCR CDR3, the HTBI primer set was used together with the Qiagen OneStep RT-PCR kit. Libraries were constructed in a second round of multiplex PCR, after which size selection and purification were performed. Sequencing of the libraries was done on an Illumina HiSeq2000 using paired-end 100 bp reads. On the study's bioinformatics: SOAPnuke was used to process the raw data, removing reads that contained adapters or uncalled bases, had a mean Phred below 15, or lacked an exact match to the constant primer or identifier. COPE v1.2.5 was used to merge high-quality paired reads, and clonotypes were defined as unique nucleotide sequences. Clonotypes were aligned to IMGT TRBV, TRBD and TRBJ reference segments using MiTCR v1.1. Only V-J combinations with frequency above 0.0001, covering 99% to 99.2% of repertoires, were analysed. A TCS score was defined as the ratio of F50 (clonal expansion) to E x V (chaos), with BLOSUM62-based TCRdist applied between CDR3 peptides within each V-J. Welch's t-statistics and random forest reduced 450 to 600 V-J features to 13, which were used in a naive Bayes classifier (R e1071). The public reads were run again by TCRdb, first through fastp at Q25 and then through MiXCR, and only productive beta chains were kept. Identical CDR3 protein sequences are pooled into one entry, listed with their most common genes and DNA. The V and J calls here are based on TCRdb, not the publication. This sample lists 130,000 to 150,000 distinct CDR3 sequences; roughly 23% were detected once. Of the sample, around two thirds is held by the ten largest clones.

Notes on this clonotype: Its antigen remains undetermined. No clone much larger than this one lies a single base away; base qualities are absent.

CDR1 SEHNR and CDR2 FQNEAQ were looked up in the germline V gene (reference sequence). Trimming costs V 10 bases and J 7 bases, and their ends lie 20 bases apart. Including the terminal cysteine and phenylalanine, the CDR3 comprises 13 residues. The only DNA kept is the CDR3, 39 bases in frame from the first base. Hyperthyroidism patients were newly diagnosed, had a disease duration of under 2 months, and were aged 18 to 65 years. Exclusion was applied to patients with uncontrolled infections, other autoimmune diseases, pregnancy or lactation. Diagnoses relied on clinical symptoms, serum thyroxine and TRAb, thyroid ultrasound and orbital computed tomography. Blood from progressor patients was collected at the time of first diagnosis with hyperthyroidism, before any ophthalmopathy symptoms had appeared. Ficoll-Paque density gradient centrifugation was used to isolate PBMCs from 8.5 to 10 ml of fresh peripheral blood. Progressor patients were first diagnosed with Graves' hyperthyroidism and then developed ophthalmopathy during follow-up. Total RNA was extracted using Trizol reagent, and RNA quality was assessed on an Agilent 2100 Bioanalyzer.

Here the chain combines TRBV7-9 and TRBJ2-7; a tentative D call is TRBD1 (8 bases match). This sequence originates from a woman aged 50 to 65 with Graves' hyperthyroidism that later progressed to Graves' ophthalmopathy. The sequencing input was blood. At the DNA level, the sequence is TGTGCCACCACAACAGGGGGGGCTCGGGAGCAGTACTTC. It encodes CATTTGGAREQYF.